The next 29 T cell receptor beta chains were all read from a single sample in a study of T cell responses to AZD1222 COVID-19 vaccine. Produced via immunoSEQ multiplex PCR; TCRdb's table is partial and in-frame only. The sample lists tens of thousands of clones; approximately 91% were seen once. This specimen consisted of peripheral blood, obtained on day 0 of AZD1222 vaccination. The origin of the receptors is an adult in good health.

V is TRBV20-1 and J is TRBJ2-4; TRBD1 is a possible D gene (6 bases). V was pared by 3 bases and J by 0 bases, with 18 bases between. Looked up from germline, CDR1 is DFQATT and CDR2 is SNEGSKA (reference sequence). This CDR3 is built from 17 residues. The DNA of the CDR3 is TGCAGTGCTAGTTTGATGGGACACATCCCAGCCAAAAACATTCAGTACTTC. Residues: CSASLMGHIPAKNIQYF.

The chain recombines TRBV7-2 with TRBJ1-2; 12 nucleotides line up with TRBD1. CDR3 length: 14 amino acids. Germline loops: CDR1 SGHTA, CDR2 FQGNSA. V trimming: 8 bases; J trimming: 7 bases; junction bases outside the gene matches: 8. The CDR3 DNA reads TGTGCCAGCCCAGGGACAGGGGGCGTTGGTGGCTACACCTTC. Protein: CASPGTGGVGGYTF.

This clone has a single count. The V gene is TRBV7-2, the J gene TRBJ1-5, with 9 bases lining up with TRBD1. Unmatched junction bases numbered 8, after V lost 4 bases and J lost 7 bases. This CDR3 is 15 amino acids long. CDR1 SGHTA and CDR2 FQGNSA come from the germline V gene. DNA for the CDR3: TGTGCCAGCAGCTCATTTACAGGGGGCGCGCAGCCCCAGCATTTT. It encodes CASSSFTGGAQPQHF.

The chain combines TRBV4-2 with TRBJ1-5; the D is unclear. The CDR3 totals 15 residues. Germline lookup yields CDR1 LGHNA and CDR2 YNFKEQ. Trimming took 7 bases from V and 1 from J, leaving 14 bases between them. The CDR3 reads CASTPTTQSNQPQHF. The CDR3 DNA reads as TGTGCCAGCACCCCAACCACACAGAGCAATCAGCCCCAGCATTTT.

This chain uses TRBV18 with TRBJ2-7; D gene uncertain. V lost 4 bases, J lost 1 base, and 5 bases lay in between. This CDR3 is built from 12 residues. Looked up from germline, CDR1 is KGHSH and CDR2 is LQKENI. The CDR3 DNA follows: TGTGCCAGCTCACTCGCTTCCTACGAGCAGTACTTC. This translates into CASSLASYEQYF.

This rearrangement joins TRBV28 to TRBJ2-1; 10 positions match TRBD1. With V trimmed by 1 base and J by 9 bases, 6 bases remained unmatched. Per germline, CDR1 MDHEN and CDR2 SYDVKM. The CDR3 has 15 amino acids. The DNA for the CDR3 is TGTGCCAGCAGTTTATTTCGACAGGGGGCTATTGAGCAGTTCTTC. Amino acid sequence: CASSLFRQGAIEQFF.

The chain uses TRBV9 and TRBJ2-2; weak D call: TRBD1 (6 bases). The CDR3 is 15 amino acids. V shed 4 bases and J shed 4 bases, with 14 bases lying between them. The germline V gene has CDR1 SGDLS and CDR2 YYNGEE. The CDR3 loop is CASSSPYRVTGELFF. CDR3 DNA: TGTGCCAGCAGCTCCCCTTACAGGGTCACCGGGGAGCTGTTTTTT.

J is TRBJ1-2 and V is TRBV6-4; D not certain. The CDR3 has 13 amino acids. V lost 8 bases and J 2 bases, leaving 12 bases between the germline ends. Germline loops: CDR1 MRHNA, CDR2 SNTAGT. The CDR3 protein is CASGSRYNYGYTF. CDR3 DNA: TGTGCCAGCGGGAGCCGTTACAACTATGGCTACACCTTC.

CDR3 protein: CASRLGSRGHGYTF. The CDR3, as DNA: TGTGCCAGCAGGCTAGGCTCCAGGGGGCATGGCTACACCTTC. The V call is TRBV28, the J call TRBJ1-2; 8 bases line up with TRBD1. Germline V gene lookup returns CDR1 MDHEN and CDR2 SYDVKM. Trimming took 6 bases from V and 6 from J; bases not matched to a gene: 9. CDR3 size: 14 residues.

CDR3 nucleotides: TGTGCCAGCAGTGACTTTTGGCAGGGGAACGAGCAGTACTTC. This codes for CASSDFWQGNEQYF. The V call is TRBV6-2 or TRBV6-3, the J call TRBJ2-7; perhaps TRBD1 as D (6 bases). Germline lookup yields CDR1 MNHEY and CDR2 SVGEGT. V was cut by 5 bases and J by 5 bases, with 16 bases left in between. CDR3 length equals 14 residues.

The chain joins TRBV15 to TRBJ2-5; D uncertain. Germline V gene lookup returns CDR1 LNHNV and CDR2 YYDKDF (reference sequence). Trimming left V 2 bases short and J 4 bases short, with 11 bases between. The length of the CDR3 is 14 residues. The CDR3 DNA reads as TGTGCCACCAGCAGAATTACTATCGGAGAGACCCAGTACTTC. Protein sequence: CATSRITIGETQYF.

V gene TRBV7-9 combines with J gene TRBJ2-7, with D perhaps matching TRBD1 or TRBD2 (6 bases each). Germline V gives CDR1 SEHNR, CDR2 FQNEAQ (reference sequence). V was cut by 5 bases and J by 5 bases, with 16 bases left in between. The CDR3 runs 14 residues. CDR3 in DNA: TGTGCCAGCAGCCCCCCTCCCGGGGGCAACGAGCAGTACTTC. It yields the protein CASSPPPGGNEQYF.

J is TRBJ1-2 and V is TRBV5-1; TRBD1 matches 7 bases. In germline, CDR1 is SGHRS, CDR2 YFSETQ. J gave up 5 bases and V 7 bases, and 8 bases lay outside the gene matches. The CDR3 extends over 13 amino acids. As DNA, the CDR3 is TGCGCCAGCCGCCCGGGACAGTTTTATGGCTACACCTTC. Translation gives CASRPGQFYGYTF.

The chain joins TRBV18 to TRBJ1-1, with 7 bases identical to TRBD1. The trim removed 3 bases at V and 4 bases at J, leaving 11 bases unmatched. The CDR3 contains 16 residues. CDR1 is KGHSH and CDR2 is LQKENI in the germline V gene. This chain's CDR3 is CASSPAGQAYATEAFF. The CDR3 DNA reads TGTGCCAGCTCACCCGCCGGACAGGCCTACGCCACTGAAGCTTTCTTT.

This clone counts as medium-sized. The rearrangement joins TRBV18 to TRBJ2-7; D not certain. The ends were cut back, 0 bases at V and 0 bases at J, with 9 bases in the middle. The CDR3 spans 15 residues. Germline V gene lookup returns CDR1 KGHSH and CDR2 LQKENI. The CDR3 spells CASSPPNIYSYEQYF. In DNA form, the CDR3 reads TGTGCCAGCTCACCACCGAACATCTACTCCTACGAGCAGTACTTC.

The rearrangement uses TRBV13 and TRBJ2-7, with 7 bases identical to TRBD1. The V segment lost 0 bases and the J segment 4 bases; nucleotides outside the gene matches: 3. This CDR3 spans 14 amino acids. In germline, CDR1 is PRHDT, CDR2 FYEKMQ (reference sequence). The CDR3 region has the DNA TGTGCCAGCAGCTTAGGCCGACAGGGTTACGAGCAGTACTTC. As protein: CASSLGRQGYEQYF.

The chain joins TRBV28 to TRBJ2-7; the D gene is possibly TRBD1 (5 bases). Germline-derived CDR1 and CDR2 are MDHEN and SYDVKM. Trimming took off 2 bases at V and 2 bases at J, with 10 bases between the two ends. The CDR3 length is 14 residues. The CDR3, as DNA: TGTGCCAGCAGTTTAATCGCAGGGACCTACGAGCAGTACTTC. Translated: CASSLIAGTYEQYF.

The rearrangement uses TRBV7-3 and TRBJ2-6; the match to TRBD2 covers 8 bases. The CDR3 loop spans 17 amino acids. J gave up 2 bases and V 1 base, and 4 bases lay outside the gene matches. Germline V gene lookup returns CDR1 SGHTA and CDR2 FQGTGA. CDR3 nucleotides: TGTGCCAGCAGCTTAAAAGCGGGGGACGCTGGGGCCAACGTCCTGACTTTC. Amino acids: CASSLKAGDAGANVLTF.

The gene calls are TRBV6-5 and TRBJ1-2, with 8 bases lining up with TRBD1. Germline V lookup: CDR1 MNHEY, CDR2 SVGAGI. Trimming took 6 bases from V and 3 from J; bases not matched to a gene: 9. The CDR3 extends over 15 amino acids. The CDR3, as DNA: TGTGCCAGCAGGCGCACAGGGGGAGTTTACTATGGCTACACCTTC. It codes for CASRRTGGVYYGYTF.

The V and J genes are TRBV4-1 and TRBJ1-5; perhaps TRBD1 as D (5 bases). This CDR3 has 15 amino acids. The ends were cut back, 0 bases at V and 5 bases at J, with 11 bases in the middle. The germline V gene has CDR1 MGHRA and CDR2 YSYEKL. The CDR3 loop is CASSQDTGGYQPQHF. CDR3 sequence (DNA): TGCGCCAGCAGCCAAGATACGGGGGGGTATCAGCCCCAGCATTTT.

The chain links TRBV7-2 to TRBJ2-7; no definite D call. CDR1 and CDR2 (germline): SGHTA, FQGNSA. V shed 4 bases and J shed 0 bases, with 13 bases lying between them. The CDR3 sequence is 15 residues long. Here the CDR3 reads CASSYDSARSYEQYF. CDR3 bases: TGTGCCAGCAGCTATGACTCGGCCCGCTCCTACGAGCAGTACTTC.

The J gene is TRBJ2-1, the V gene TRBV5-1; 11 bases line up with TRBD2. V gave up 5 bases and J gave up 6 bases; unmatched junction bases: 7. This CDR3 is 15 amino acids long. Germline V gene lookup returns CDR1 SGHRS and CDR2 YFSETQ. CDR3 bases: TGCGCCAGCAGTAGTGGGGGACTAGCGGTCAATGAGCAGTTCTTC. This codes for CASSSGGLAVNEQFF.

This chain connects TRBV6-2 or TRBV6-3 to TRBJ1-1, with TRBD1 matching over 7 bases. The CDR3 runs 15 residues. V lost 0 bases to trimming and J lost 4 bases; unmatched junction nucleotides: 5. CDR1 and CDR2 (germline): MNHEY, SVGEGT. CDR3: CASSYSVRGSTEAFF. The CDR3 bases are TGTGCCAGCAGTTACTCGGTCAGGGGGAGCACTGAAGCTTTCTTT.

V gene TRBV19 combines with J gene TRBJ2-2; tentatively, D is TRBD2 (5 bases). Germline V gene sequence: CDR1 LNHDA, CDR2 SQIVND (reference sequence). The CDR3 is 14 amino acids. The V gene lost 6 bases and the J gene lost 1 base, with 9 bases spanning the gap. CDR3 DNA sequence: TGTGCCAGTAGCCCGAGGGAGAACACCGGGGAGCTGTTTTTT. Its protein product is CASSPRENTGELFF.

The gene calls are TRBV5-1 and TRBJ2-7; the D gene could be TRBD1 or TRBD2 (6 bases each). V lost 2 bases to trimming and J lost 2 bases, with 11 bases between them. Germline V lookup: CDR1 SGHRS, CDR2 YFSETQ. The CDR3 has 14 residues. In DNA, the CDR3 is TGCGCCAGCAGCTTCACGGGGGCGACCTACGAGCAGTACTTC. Translation: CASSFTGATYEQYF.

The chain couples TRBV6-5 to TRBJ1-4; D gene uncertain. CDR3 length: 12 residues. Germline V gene lookup returns CDR1 MNHEY and CDR2 SVGAGI. Trimming took 7 bases from V and 8 from J, leaving 11 bases between them. The CDR3 loop is CASKIRVEKLFF. The CDR3 DNA sequence: TGTGCCAGCAAGATACGAGTGGAAAAACTGTTTTTT.

The chain has TRBV5-8 and TRBJ1-1; possible D gene TRBD1, 5 bases. Germline CDR1 SGHTS, CDR2 YDEGEE. Trimming removed 2 bases at V and 0 bases at J, with 11 bases between. This CDR3 contains 15 residues. CDR3 bases: TGTGCCAGCAGCTTTTATTGGACACTGAACACTGAAGCTTTCTTT. As protein: CASSFYWTLNTEAFF.

The V and J genes are TRBV7-9 and TRBJ1-1, with D uncertain. Germline values: CDR1 SEHNR, CDR2 FQNEAQ (reference sequence). The CDR3 covers 13 residues. Trimming pared 1 base from V and 8 bases from J, leaving 11 bases between. The CDR3 sequence: CASSLVPSPEAFF. The CDR3 DNA reads as TGTGCCAGCAGCTTAGTCCCATCCCCCGAAGCTTTCTTT.

The chain couples TRBV6-5 to TRBJ1-5; the match to TRBD1 covers 8 bases. CDR3 length: 15 residues. Trimming took 5 bases from V and 8 from J; bases not matched to a gene: 11. The germline V gene has CDR1 MNHEY and CDR2 SVGAGI. CDR3 region: CASSPTGALVEPQHF. In DNA, the CDR3 is TGTGCCAGCAGTCCGACAGGGGCCTTGGTGGAGCCCCAGCATTTT.